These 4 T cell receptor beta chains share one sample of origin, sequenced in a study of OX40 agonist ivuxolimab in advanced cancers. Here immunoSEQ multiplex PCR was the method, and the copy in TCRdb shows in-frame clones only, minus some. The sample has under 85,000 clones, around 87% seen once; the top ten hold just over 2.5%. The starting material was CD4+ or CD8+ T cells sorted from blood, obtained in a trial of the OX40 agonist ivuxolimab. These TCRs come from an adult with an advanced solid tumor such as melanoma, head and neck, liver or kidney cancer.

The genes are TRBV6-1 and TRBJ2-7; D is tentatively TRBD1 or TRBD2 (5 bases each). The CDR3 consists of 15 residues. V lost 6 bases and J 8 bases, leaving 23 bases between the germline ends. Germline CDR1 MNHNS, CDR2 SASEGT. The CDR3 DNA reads TGTGCCAGCAGCGCAAGCCGGGACGGGAATGTGCAGCAGTACGTC. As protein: CASSASRDGNVQQYV.

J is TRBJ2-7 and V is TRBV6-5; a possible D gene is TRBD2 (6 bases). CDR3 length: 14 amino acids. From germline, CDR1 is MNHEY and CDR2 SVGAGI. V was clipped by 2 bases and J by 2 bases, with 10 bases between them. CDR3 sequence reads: CASSYGTGAYEQYF. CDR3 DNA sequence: TGTGCCAGCAGTTACGGGACGGGAGCCTACGAGCAGTACTTC.

The CDR3 DNA reads as TGTGCCAGCAGCGGGGGGGCCGATGAGCAGTTCTTC. Translating it yields CASSGGADEQFF. The V and J genes are TRBV11-3 and TRBJ2-1; D is perhaps TRBD2 (7 bases). The length of the CDR3 is 12 residues. The V gene's germline CDR1 is SGHNT and CDR2 YENEEA. V was trimmed by 5 bases and J by 8 bases, leaving 10 bases between them.

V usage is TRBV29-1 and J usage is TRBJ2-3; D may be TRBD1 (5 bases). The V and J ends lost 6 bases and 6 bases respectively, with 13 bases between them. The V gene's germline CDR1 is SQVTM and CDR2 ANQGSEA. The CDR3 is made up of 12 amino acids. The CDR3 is CSVSGFSDTQYF. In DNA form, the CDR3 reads TGCAGCGTCTCAGGGTTTTCGGATACGCAGTATTTT.